This paragraph reports one TCR beta chain. Its antigen is as yet unknown. The source of the sample is a study of cytomegalovirus exposure and HLA in healthy donors. Study observations and caveats: Using the classifier, cytomegalovirus status was reportedly diagnosed with high specificity and sensitivity.

The germline V gene encodes CDR1 LNHDA and CDR2 SQIVND (reference sequence). The CDR3 length is 14 residues. The V and J ends lost 6 bases and 0 bases respectively, with 9 bases between them. The PCR ran on 60 Vbeta and 13 Jbeta primers. The protocol was immunoSEQ multiplex PCR, while the TCRdb copy is restricted to in-frame clones and leaves out a portion. Of roughly 130,000 clones in the sample, 70% to 80% were seen once. The source of this sequence is a human donor in good health. V is TRBV19 and J is TRBJ1-5; D remains ambiguous. The specimen was PBMCs. The DNA of the CDR3 is TGTGCCAGTAGCCCCCCCTTTAGCAATCAGCCCCAGCATTTT. Translating gives CASSPPFSNQPQHF.